Listed below are T cell receptor beta chains from one sample, sequenced in a study of T cells in Graves' hyperthyroidism and ophthalmopathy. Each CDR3 protein gets one entry after TCRdb re-called the multiplex PCR reads with MiXCR. This table holds fewer than 650,000 distinct CDR3 sequences, under 15% found once. Material for sequencing was blood. These receptors were collected from a woman aged 40-49 years with Graves' ophthalmopathy. Each CDR3 is given with its conserved first and last residue. A D gene is named only where the DNA matches it firmly. Clone size appears in some rows only: once, few, many, or a class for an expanded clone.

clone_size	d_call	v_call	cdr3_length	j_call	cdr3_nt	cdr3_aa
many	NA	TRBV12-3/TRBV12-4	13	TRBJ2-5	TGTGCCAGCAGTCCCCGTGGGAGTAAGACCCAGTACTTC	CASSPRGSKTQYF
NA	TRBD1	TRBV7-8	14	TRBJ1-1	TGTGCCAGCAGCTTAGATCAGGGGGCGACTGAAGCTTTCTTT	CASSLDQGATEAFF
few	NA	TRBV4-1	15	TRBJ2-7	TGCGCCAGCAGCCAAGCGCCTGGGTCCACCTACGAGCAGTACTTC	CASSQAPGSTYEQYF
many	NA	TRBV7-2	12	TRBJ1-2	TGTGCCAGCAGCCGACGGGACTATGGCTACACCTTC	CASSRRDYGYTF
many	NA	TRBV27	16	TRBJ1-5	TGTGCCAGCAGTTTACGGGCAGGTGCCTTCTTTTTGCCCCAGCATTTT	CASSLRAGAFFLPQHF
NA	NA	TRBV20-1	14	TRBJ2-7	TGCAGTGCTATAGAGTACTCGAGCTCCTACGAGCAGTACTTC	CSAIEYSSSYEQYF
many	NA	TRBV27	14	TRBJ1-1	TGTGCCAGCAGTTTACTGGGCGGGGACACTGAAGCTTTCTTT	CASSLLGGDTEAFF
many	NA	TRBV7-9	13	TRBJ2-7	TGTGCCAGCAGCTTAGATGACAACTACGAGCAGTACTTC	CASSLDDNYEQYF
many	NA	TRBV20-1	15	TRBJ2-7	TGCAGTGCAGCCGTGCGGTACCGACGTACGGACGAGCAGTACTTC	CSAAVRYRRTDEQYF
many	TRBD2	TRBV12-3/TRBV12-4	17	TRBJ2-5	TGTGCCAGCAGTTTCCCGGGACTAGCGGGAGGCCACGAGACCCAGTACTTC	CASSFPGLAGGHETQYF
NA	NA	TRBV7-3	15	TRBJ2-2	TGTGCCAGCAGCTGGGCAGCGCTTCCACCCGGGGAGCTGTTTTTT	CASSWAALPPGELFF
many	NA	TRBV11-3	15	TRBJ1-4	TGTGCCAGCAGCGCCCGGCGTGCAACTAATGAAAAACTGTTTTTT	CASSARRATNEKLFF
many	TRBD1	TRBV19	15	TRBJ1-5	TGTGCCAGTAGTATAACAGGGGGCGCGGGACAGCCCCAGCATTTT	CASSITGGAGQPQHF
many	TRBD1	TRBV19	13	TRBJ1-2	TGTGCCAGTAGTATGGACAGGGGAGGCGGCTACACCTTC	CASSMDRGGGYTF
many	TRBD2	TRBV13	17	TRBJ2-3	TGTGCCAGCAGCTTAGGGGGCGGGAGTGGGTTAGCAGATACGCAGTATTTT	CASSLGGGSGLADTQYF
many	NA	TRBV11-2	14	TRBJ2-5	TGTGCCAGCAGCTTATACGACCTACAAGAGACCCAGTACTTC	CASSLYDLQETQYF
many	TRBD1	TRBV20-1	16	TRBJ1-5	TGCAGTGCTCCATACCGGGGGACAGGGGGTAATCAGCCCCAGCATTTT	CSAPYRGTGGNQPQHF
many	TRBD2	TRBV7-3	15	TRBJ2-1	TGTGCCAGCAGCGGAACTAGCGGGAGAGGGAATGAGCAGTTCTTC	CASSGTSGRGNEQFF
many	TRBD1	TRBV30	16	TRBJ1-2	TGTGCCTGGACGACGACAGGGACCCAAGGATATGATGGCTACACCTTC	CAWTTTGTQGYDGYTF
many	NA	TRBV7-2	14	TRBJ2-2	TGTGCCAGCAGCTTAGATGGGGTTACCGGGGAGCTGTTTTTT	CASSLDGVTGELFF
many	TRBD1	TRBV28	10	TRBJ2-7	TGTGCCAGCGGGACAGGCGAGCAGTACTTC	CASGTGEQYF
many	NA	TRBV5-1	13	TRBJ1-1	TGCGCCAGTTCGTCAGGCTTTAACACTGAAGCTTTCTTT	CASSSGFNTEAFF
many	NA	TRBV7-2	17	TRBJ1-6	TGTGCCAGCAGCTTAACTCTCGTGAGCTCCTATAATTCACCCCTCCACTTT	CASSLTLVSSYNSPLHF
many	NA	TRBV7-3	13	TRBJ2-2	TGTGCCAGCAGCTTATTGAGCACCGGGGAGCTGTTTTTT	CASSLLSTGELFF
many	NA	TRBV7-2	16	TRBJ2-7	TGTGCCAGCAGCCCAAAGGGGGGGAGCCGATCCTACGAGCAGTACTTC	CASSPKGGSRSYEQYF
many	TRBD2	TRBV28	14	TRBJ2-5	TGTGCCAGCAGTAAAGCTAGTAGAGCGGGAACCCAGTACTTC	CASSKASRAGTQYF
many	NA	TRBV7-2	14	TRBJ2-3	TGTGCCAGCAGCCTCAGGGGGGGGACAGATACGCAGTATTTT	CASSLRGGTDTQYF